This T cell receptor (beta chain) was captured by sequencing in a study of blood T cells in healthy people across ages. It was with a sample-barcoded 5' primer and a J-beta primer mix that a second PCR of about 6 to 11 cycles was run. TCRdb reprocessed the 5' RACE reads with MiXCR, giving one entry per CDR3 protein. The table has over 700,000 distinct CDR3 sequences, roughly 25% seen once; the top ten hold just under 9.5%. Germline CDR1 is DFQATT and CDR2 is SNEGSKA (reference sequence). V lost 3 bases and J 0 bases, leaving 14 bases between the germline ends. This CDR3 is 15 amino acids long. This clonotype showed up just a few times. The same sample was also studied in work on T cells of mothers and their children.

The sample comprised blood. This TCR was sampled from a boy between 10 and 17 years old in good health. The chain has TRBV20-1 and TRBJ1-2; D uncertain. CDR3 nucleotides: TGCAGTGCTAGCATGTCGGGTAGGACTAACTATGGCTACACCTTC. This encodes CSASMSGRTNYGYTF.